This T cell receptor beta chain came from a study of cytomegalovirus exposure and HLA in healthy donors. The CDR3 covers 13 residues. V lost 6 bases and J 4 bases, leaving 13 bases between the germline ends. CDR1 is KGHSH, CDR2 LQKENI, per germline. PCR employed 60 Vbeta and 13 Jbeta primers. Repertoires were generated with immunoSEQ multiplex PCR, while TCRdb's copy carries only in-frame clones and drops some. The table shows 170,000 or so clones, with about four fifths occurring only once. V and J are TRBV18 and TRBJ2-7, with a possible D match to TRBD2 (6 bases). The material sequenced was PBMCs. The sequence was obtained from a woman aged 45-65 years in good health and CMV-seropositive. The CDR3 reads CASSPAAGYEQYF. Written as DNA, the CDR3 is TGTGCCAGCTCTCCCGCTGCGGGGTACGAGCAGTACTTC.